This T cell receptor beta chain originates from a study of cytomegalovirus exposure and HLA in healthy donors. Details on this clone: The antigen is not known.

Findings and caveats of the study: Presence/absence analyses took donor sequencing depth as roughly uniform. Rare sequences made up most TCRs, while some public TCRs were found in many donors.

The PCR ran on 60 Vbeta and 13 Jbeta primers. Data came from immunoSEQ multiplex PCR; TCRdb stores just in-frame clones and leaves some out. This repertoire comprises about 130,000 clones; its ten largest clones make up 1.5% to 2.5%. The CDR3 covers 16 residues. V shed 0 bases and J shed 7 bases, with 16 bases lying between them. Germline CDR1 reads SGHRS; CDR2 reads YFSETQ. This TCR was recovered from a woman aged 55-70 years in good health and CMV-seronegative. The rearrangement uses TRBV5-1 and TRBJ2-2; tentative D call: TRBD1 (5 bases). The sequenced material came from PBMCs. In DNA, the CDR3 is TGCGCCAGCAGCTTGGCCACGACAGATGTAGGCGGGGAGCTGTTTTTT. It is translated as CASSLATTDVGGELFF.